This T cell receptor (beta chain) is drawn from a study of blood T cell repertoires in COVID-19. The CDR3 is 15 amino acids. Germline V gene lookup returns CDR1 MNHEY and CDR2 SVGAGI. Germline trimming cut 0 bases from V and 7 bases from J; bases unmatched to any gene: 6. Generated by immunoSEQ multiplex PCR, the TCRdb table keeps only in-frame clones and is missing some. The data contain 70,000 to 95,000 clones, 80% of them seen just once; the ten biggest clones take up 12%. The sequence came from a woman aged 40 to 50 with active or convalescent COVID-19. The sample was peripheral blood. The V gene is TRBV6-5, the J gene TRBJ1-3; 7 bases align to TRBD1. The CDR3 coding sequence is TGTGCCAGCAGTTACTCCGGGACAGATGGGAACACCATATATTTT. Its translation: CASSYSGTDGNTIYF.